The source of this T cell receptor beta chain is a study of human T cells and chemical hapten exposure. Across the study: Alopecia areata, totalis or universalis affected patients who were mostly female. Study-level points and caveats: Controls had significantly fewer large CDR3 similarity clusters than were formed by expanded TCRs. Donors had alopecia, so their immune response may differ from healthy people's.

On this clonotype: The antigen remains unidentified.

Germline V gene sequence: CDR1 MNHEY, CDR2 SVGEGT. V lost 2 bases to trimming and J lost 0 bases, with 8 bases between them. The CDR3 is 15 residues long. Regarding time point: patch test 3, about 24 weeks after DPC sensitization. Noted treatment: therapeutic diphenylcyclopropenone sensitization with weekly scalp DPC. Source study methods: There were a median of around 100,000 TCRs per sample, with a range from roughly 23,224 to 750,000. TCRdb reprocessed the RACE reads via MiXCR and lists one record per CDR3 protein. Clone size and V and J calls follow TCRdb, not the original study. The sample gives over 70,000 distinct CDR3 sequences, roughly a tenth of which show up once; roughly 1% is in the top ten.

The specimen comprised whole blood, sampled in connection with sensitization to the hapten diphenylcyclopropenone (DPC). The V gene is TRBV6-2 or TRBV6-3, the J gene TRBJ2-1; D unclear. This TCR was sampled from a woman in her twenties or thirties with alopecia areata. Some clones in this sample may be carry-over from other donors' samples. The CDR3 region is CASSYAYSSYNEQFF. In nucleotides, the CDR3 is TGTGCCAGCAGTTACGCTTATAGCTCCTACAATGAGCAGTTCTTC.